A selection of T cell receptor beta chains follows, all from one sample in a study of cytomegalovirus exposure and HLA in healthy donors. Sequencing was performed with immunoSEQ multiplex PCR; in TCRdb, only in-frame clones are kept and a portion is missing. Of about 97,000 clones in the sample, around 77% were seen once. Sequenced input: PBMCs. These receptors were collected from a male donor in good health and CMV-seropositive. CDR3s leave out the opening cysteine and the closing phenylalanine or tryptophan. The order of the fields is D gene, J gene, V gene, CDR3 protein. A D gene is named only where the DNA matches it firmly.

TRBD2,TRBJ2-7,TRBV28,ASSSGTSGRFYEQY
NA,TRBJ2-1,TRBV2,ASSNYERNEQF
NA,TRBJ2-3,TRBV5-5,ASSLVGHQTDTQY
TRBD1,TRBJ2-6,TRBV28,ASSLSPGQAPPGANVLT
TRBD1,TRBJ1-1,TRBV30,AWISRTGEGENTEAF
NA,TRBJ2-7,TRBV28,ASSSSVSEQY
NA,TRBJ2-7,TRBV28,ASSSPDMSREQY
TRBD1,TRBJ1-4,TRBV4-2,ASSQDQGQGWEKLF
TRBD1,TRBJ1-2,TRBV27,ASSPYDRGEVYGYT
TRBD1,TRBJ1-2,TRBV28,ASVTGDGYGYT
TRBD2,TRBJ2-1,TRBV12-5,ASGLAPRGGGEQF
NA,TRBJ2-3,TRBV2,ASNRVSTDTQY
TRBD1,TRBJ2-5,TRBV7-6,ASSLGGTGIQETQY
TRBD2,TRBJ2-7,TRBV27,ASSFSLAGSSYEQY
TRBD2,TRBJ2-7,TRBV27,ASKGNGLAGDVRPPLYEQY
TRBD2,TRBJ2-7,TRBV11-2,ASSRYGTRSSYEQY